This T cell receptor beta chain appears in the sequencing data of a study of identical twins. Notes on the study in general: Within cord blood, abundant beta clonotypes carried fewer insertions, but memory repertoires showed no such trend.

TCRdb used MiXCR to reprocess the 5' RACE reads, holding one entry per CDR3 protein. The sample has some 1,700,000 distinct CDR3 sequences, around 33% seen once. This CDR3 comprises 13 residues. Germline V gives CDR1 ENHRY, CDR2 SYGVKD. Trimming took off 4 bases at V and 7 bases at J, with 14 bases between the two ends. A few counts support this clonotype. What it recognizes is unknown. Possible read error: a much larger clone is one base away. Material for sequencing was cord blood. This receptor was identified in a newborn girl in good health. The V call is TRBV10-3, the J call TRBJ2-7; TRBD2 might be the D (6 bases). This chain's CDR3 is CAISGGKGYEQYF. Here the CDR3 DNA reads TGTGCCATCAGTGGCGGGAAAGGTTATGAGCAGTACTTC.